Listed here are 4 T cell receptor beta chains from one sample, sequenced in a study of OX40 agonist ivuxolimab in advanced cancers. The data were produced by immunoSEQ multiplex PCR, yet TCRdb's version contains in-frame clones alone and is incomplete. The sample has more than 85,000 clones; about 90% are singletons. This material consisted of CD4+ or CD8+ T cells sorted from blood, taken in a trial of the OX40 agonist ivuxolimab. The receptors derive from an adult with an advanced solid tumor such as melanoma, head and neck, liver or kidney cancer.

The V and J genes are TRBV6-5 and TRBJ2-2; 10 bases map to TRBD2. Germline CDR1 and CDR2: MNHEY and SVGAGI. V was clipped by 5 bases and J by 7 bases; unmatched bases: 7. The CDR3 is 15 amino acids. The DNA for the CDR3 is TGTGCCAGCAGTGCTAGCGGGAGCGTGCACGGGGAGCTGTTTTTT. This encodes CASSASGSVHGELFF.

The chain couples TRBV6-1 to TRBJ1-1; no firm D call. Trimming left V 7 bases short and J 4 bases short, with 10 bases between. CDR1 and CDR2 (germline): MNHNS, SASEGT. The CDR3 is made up of 12 amino acids. Here the CDR3 reads CASNGISTEAFF. The CDR3 nucleotides read TGTGCCAGCAATGGGATAAGCACTGAAGCTTTCTTT.

This clone was counted a single time. The sample holds other DNA sequences that translate to the same CDR3. V usage is TRBV5-1 and J usage is TRBJ1-4; D not certain. The germline gives CDR1 SGHRS, CDR2 YFSETQ. V lost 4 bases, J lost 0 bases, and 7 bases lay in between. The CDR3 has 14 residues. For the CDR3, the DNA is TGCGCCAGCAGCCGCGGTGCAACTAATGAAAAACTGTTTTTT. Protein sequence: CASSRGATNEKLFF.

The rearrangement links TRBV6-1 to TRBJ1-4; D uncertain. Trimming took off 8 bases at V and 5 bases at J, with 18 bases between the two ends. The germline CDR1 and CDR2 sequences are MNHNS and SASEGT. The CDR3 consists of 15 residues. The CDR3 DNA follows: TGTGCCAGCCGGCCAAGACATGGATACAATGAAAAACTGTTTTTT. Translated, it gives CASRPRHGYNEKLFF.